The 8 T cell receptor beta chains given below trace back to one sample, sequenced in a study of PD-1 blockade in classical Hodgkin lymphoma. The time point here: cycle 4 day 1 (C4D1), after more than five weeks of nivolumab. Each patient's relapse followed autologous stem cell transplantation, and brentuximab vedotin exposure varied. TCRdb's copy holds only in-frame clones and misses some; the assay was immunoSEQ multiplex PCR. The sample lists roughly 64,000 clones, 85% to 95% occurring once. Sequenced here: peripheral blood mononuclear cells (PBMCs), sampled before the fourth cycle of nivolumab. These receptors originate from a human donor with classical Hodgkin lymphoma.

This CDR3 reads CASSWGDRSTDTQYF. CDR3 coding DNA: TGTGCCAGCAGTTGGGGGGACAGAAGCACAGATACGCAGTATTTT. The rearrangement links TRBV28 to TRBJ2-3, with D possibly being TRBD1 (7 bases). V lost 4 bases, J lost 0 bases, and 11 bases lay in between. The CDR3 has 15 residues. Germline values: CDR1 MDHEN, CDR2 SYDVKM.

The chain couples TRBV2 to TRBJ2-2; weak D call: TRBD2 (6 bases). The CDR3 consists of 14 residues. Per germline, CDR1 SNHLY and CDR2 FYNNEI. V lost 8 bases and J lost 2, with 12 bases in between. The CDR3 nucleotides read TGTGCCAGCGGGGGGAACCTTAACACCGGGGAGCTGTTTTTT. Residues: CASGGNLNTGELFF.

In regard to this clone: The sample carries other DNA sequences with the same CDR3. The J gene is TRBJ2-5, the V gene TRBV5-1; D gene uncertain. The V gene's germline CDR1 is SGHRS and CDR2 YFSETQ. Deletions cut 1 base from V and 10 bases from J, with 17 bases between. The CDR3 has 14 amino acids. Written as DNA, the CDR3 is TGCGCCAGCAGCTTGAGTCAGGTCCGTGGTGACCAGTACTTC. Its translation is CASSLSQVRGDQYF.

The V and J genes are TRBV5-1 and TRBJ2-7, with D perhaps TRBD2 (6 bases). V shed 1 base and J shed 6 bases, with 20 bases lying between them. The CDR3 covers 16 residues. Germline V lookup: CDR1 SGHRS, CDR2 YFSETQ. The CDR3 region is CASSLTTGGIQGEQYF. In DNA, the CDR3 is TGCGCCAGCAGCTTGACAACAGGAGGGATACAAGGCGAGCAGTACTTC.

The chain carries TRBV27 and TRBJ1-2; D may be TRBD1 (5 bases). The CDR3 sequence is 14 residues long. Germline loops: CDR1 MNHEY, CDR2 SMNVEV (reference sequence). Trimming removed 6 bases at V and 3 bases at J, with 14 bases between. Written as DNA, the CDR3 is TGTGCCAGCAGAAAGCGGGGCCTAGACTATGGCTACACCTTC. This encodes CASRKRGLDYGYTF.

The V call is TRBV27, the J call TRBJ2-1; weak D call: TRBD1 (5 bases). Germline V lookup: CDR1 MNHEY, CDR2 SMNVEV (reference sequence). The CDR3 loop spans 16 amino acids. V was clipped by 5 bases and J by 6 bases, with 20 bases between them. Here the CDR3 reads CASSPTPLVRGNEQFF. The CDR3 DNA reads TGTGCCAGCAGTCCGACTCCCCTAGTTAGGGGCAATGAGCAGTTCTTC.

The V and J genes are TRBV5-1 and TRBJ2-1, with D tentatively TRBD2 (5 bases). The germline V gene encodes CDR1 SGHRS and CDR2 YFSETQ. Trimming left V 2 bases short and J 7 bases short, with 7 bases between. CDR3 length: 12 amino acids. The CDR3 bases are TGCGCCAGCAGCTTCGGAGGAAATGAGCAGTTCTTC. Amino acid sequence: CASSFGGNEQFF.

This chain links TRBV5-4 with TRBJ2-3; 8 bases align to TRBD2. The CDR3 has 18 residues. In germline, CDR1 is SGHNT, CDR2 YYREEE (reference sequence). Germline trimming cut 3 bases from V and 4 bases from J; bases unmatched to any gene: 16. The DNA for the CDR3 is TGTGCCAGCAGCTCGGCAACCGGGTCGGGGGGGCTCCCAGATACGCAGTATTTT. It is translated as CASSSATGSGGLPDTQYF.